These 20 T cell receptor beta chains were all obtained from the same sample, sequenced in a study of T cell responses to AZD1222 COVID-19 vaccine. The data were produced by immunoSEQ multiplex PCR, yet TCRdb's version contains in-frame clones alone and is incomplete. The sample lists under 85,000 clones, over 75% seen once, with about 5.5% in the top ten. The sequences come from peripheral blood, collected on day 0 of MenACWY control vaccination. All receptors come from an adult in good health.

The chain employs TRBV20-1 and TRBJ1-2; D is perhaps TRBD1 (6 bases). Germline V gene sequence: CDR1 DFQATT, CDR2 SNEGSKA (reference sequence). V lost 3 bases to trimming and J lost 4 bases, with 15 bases between them. The CDR3 is 14 residues long. DNA of the CDR3: TGCAGTGCTAGTACCCAGGGGAGTGGCTATGGCTACACCTTC. This gives the protein CSASTQGSGYGYTF.

The rearrangement joins TRBV28 to TRBJ1-4; D not certain. The CDR3 extends over 15 amino acids. Trimming stripped 1 base from V and 1 base from J, with 7 bases between. Germline CDR1 is MDHEN and CDR2 is SYDVKM. CDR3 nucleotides: TGTGCCAGCAGTTTATTATCGAGAACTAATGAAAAACTGTTTTTT. It encodes CASSLLSRTNEKLFF.

This clone has just a few counts. The V gene is TRBV12-3 or TRBV12-4, the J gene TRBJ1-5; possibly TRBD1 for D (5 bases). Trimming shortened V by 4 bases and J by 5 bases, and 9 bases separated the two germline ends. There are 13 residues in the CDR3. The CDR3: CASSSTVHQPQHF. CDR3 coding DNA: TGTGCCAGCAGTTCGACAGTTCATCAGCCCCAGCATTTT.

The chain recombines TRBV5-4 with TRBJ2-6, with D unclear. V was pared by 5 bases and J by 0 bases, with 12 bases between. This CDR3 is built from 16 residues. Per germline, CDR1 SGHNT and CDR2 YYREEE (reference sequence). CDR3 protein: CASSLHVSSGANVLTF. In nucleotides, the CDR3 is TGTGCCAGCAGTTTGCACGTAAGCTCTGGGGCCAACGTCCTGACTTTC.

This clone appeared once. V is TRBV10-3 and J is TRBJ2-3, with D possibly being TRBD1 (5 bases). The CDR3 spans 19 residues. The germline V gene encodes CDR1 ENHRY and CDR2 SYGVKD. Deletions cut 7 bases from V and 3 bases from J, with 29 bases between. The CDR3 sequence is CAIKAHVGEPNTKTDTQYF. The CDR3 region has the DNA TGTGCCATCAAAGCGCACGTAGGGGAACCGAACACCAAAACAGATACGCAGTATTTT.

This sequence joins TRBV7-2 and TRBJ1-5, with TRBD1 matching 7 bases. V was clipped by 5 bases and J by 3 bases; unmatched bases: 7. The CDR3 totals 15 residues. The germline V gene encodes CDR1 SGHTA and CDR2 FQGNSA. DNA for the CDR3: TGTGCCAGCAGCGCAGACAGGGCAGTCAATCAGCCCCAGCATTTT. Amino acids: CASSADRAVNQPQHF.

A single count supports this clone. The chain is built from TRBV3-1 (or the pseudogene TRBV3-2) and TRBJ1-2; D possibly corresponds to TRBD1 (5 bases). V lost 4 bases, J lost 7 bases, and 10 bases lay in between. CDR1 LGHDT and CDR2 YNNKEL come from the germline V gene (reference sequence). This CDR3 has 12 residues. CDR3 residues: CASSRGGVGYTF. CDR3 sequence (DNA): TGTGCCAGCAGCCGGGGGGGAGTTGGCTACACCTTC.

Note on this clone: The sample holds other DNA sequences that translate to the same CDR3. The V call is TRBV5-1, the J call TRBJ2-1; D possibly corresponds to TRBD1 (6 bases). V was trimmed by 0 bases and J by 0 bases, leaving 7 bases between them. Germline V gene lookup returns CDR1 SGHRS and CDR2 YFSETQ. This CDR3 has 15 residues. The CDR3 DNA reads as TGCGCCAGCAGCTTGGCCAGGGGCTCCTACAATGAGCAGTTCTTC. Residues: CASSLARGSYNEQFF.

The chain uses TRBV6-6 and TRBJ2-1; 12 bases align to TRBD2. Germline values: CDR1 MNHNY, CDR2 SVGAGI (reference sequence). The length of the CDR3 is 15 residues. After removal of 7 bases from V and 6 bases from J, the junction contained 7 bases not matched to a gene. Here the CDR3 reads CASTELAGGINEQFF. The CDR3 coding sequence is TGTGCCAGCACCGAACTAGCGGGGGGAATCAATGAGCAGTTCTTC.

The J gene is TRBJ2-7, the V gene TRBV5-1; the match to TRBD1 covers 10 bases. Per the germline V gene, CDR1 is SGHRS and CDR2 is YFSETQ. The V gene end was trimmed by 4 bases and the J gene end by 2 bases; junction bases not matched to a gene: 3. The length of the CDR3 is 14 residues. The CDR3, as DNA: TGCGCCAGCAGCATCGGACAGGGGGCCTACGAGCAGTACTTC. It specifies CASSIGQGAYEQYF.

The gene calls are TRBV5-1 and TRBJ1-6, with D unclear. From germline, CDR1 is SGHRS and CDR2 YFSETQ. Trimming took off 1 base at V and 3 bases at J, with 8 bases between the two ends. There are 15 residues in the CDR3. The CDR3 sequence is CASSLNSDYNSPLHF. CDR3 nucleotide sequence: TGCGCCAGCAGCTTGAATAGCGACTATAATTCACCCCTCCACTTT.

The chain uses TRBV11-1 and TRBJ2-3, with 7 bases aligning to TRBD1. Germline CDR1 reads SGHAT; CDR2 reads FQDESV (reference sequence). This CDR3 region has 15 residues. V was clipped by 3 bases and J by 0 bases; unmatched bases: 3. As DNA, the CDR3 is TGTGCCAGCAGCTTTGACAGGGCTAGCACAGATACGCAGTATTTT. The encoded protein is CASSFDRASTDTQYF.

In its sample, this clone was seen once. The chain has TRBV5-1 and TRBJ1-1; D is possibly TRBD1 (5 bases). Germline V lookup: CDR1 SGHRS, CDR2 YFSETQ. The CDR3 consists of 13 residues. V dropped 5 bases and J dropped 1 base, with 9 bases sitting between them. The CDR3 reads CASSYQGNTEAFF. As DNA, the CDR3 is TGCGCCAGCAGTTATCAGGGGAACACTGAAGCTTTCTTT. The full variable domain, in which reference TRBV5-1 and TRBJ1-1 provide the parts outside the CDR3, is KAGVTQTPRYLIKTRGQQVTLSCSPISGHRSVSWYQQTPGQGLQFLFEYFSETQRNKGNFPGRFSGRQFSNSRSEMNVSTLELGDSALYLCASSYQGNTEAFFGQGTRLTVV.

The genes are TRBV5-1 and TRBJ1-2, with 8 bases that match TRBD1. The CDR3 consists of 14 residues. Germline V CDR1 and CDR2: SGHRS, YFSETQ. V lost 0 bases and J lost 2; bases outside the gene matches: 0. CDR3 residues: CASSLGQGNYGYTF. The CDR3 nucleotides are TGCGCCAGCAGCTTGGGACAGGGGAACTATGGCTACACCTTC.

J is TRBJ1-5 and V is TRBV28; 7 bases align to TRBD1. This CDR3 contains 15 residues. V was pared by 6 bases and J by 7 bases, with 12 bases of the junction left unmatched. The V gene's germline CDR1 is MDHEN and CDR2 SYDVKM. CDR3 region: CASSWGQREGQPQHF. The CDR3 DNA is TGTGCCAGCAGCTGGGGACAGCGCGAAGGCCAGCCCCAGCATTTT.

The genes are TRBV14 and TRBJ1-1; possibly TRBD1 for D (5 bases). The CDR3 consists of 13 residues. Germline V gene data show CDR1 as SGHDN and CDR2 as FVKESK. Trimming took off 7 bases at V and 1 base at J, with 10 bases between the two ends. As DNA, the CDR3 is TGTGCCAGCACCCGACAGACGAACACTGAAGCTTTCTTT. Translated: CASTRQTNTEAFF.

The chain joins TRBV5-8 to TRBJ1-3, with TRBD1 as a possible D gene (5 bases). V lost 4 bases and J lost 0, with 23 bases in between. CDR3 size: 19 residues. Germline V gene data show CDR1 as SGHTS and CDR2 as YDEGEE. CDR3 nucleotides: TGTGCCAGCAGCCCCCTGTGGGAGACAGCCGAATACTCTGGAAACACCATATATTTT. It is translated as CASSPLWETAEYSGNTIYF.

This sequence joins TRBV6-2 or TRBV6-3 and TRBJ1-5; 10 bases agree with TRBD1. The CDR3 runs to 17 residues. V was pared by 6 bases and J by 0 bases, with 8 bases of the junction left unmatched. CDR1 is MNHEY, CDR2 SVGEGT, per germline. The CDR3 region has the DNA TGTGCCAGCAGCTCCGGGACAGGGGCTTATAGCAATCAGCCCCAGCATTTT. It specifies CASSSGTGAYSNQPQHF.

This chain uses TRBV6-2 or TRBV6-3 with TRBJ1-2; D ambiguous. The V and J ends lost 0 bases and 2 bases respectively, with 16 bases between them. The CDR3 has 17 residues. Germline CDR1 is MNHEY and CDR2 is SVGEGT. CDR3 sequence (DNA): TGTGCCAGCAGTTACTCGATGATGCAGCGCGCGAACTATGGCTACACCTTC. It is translated as CASSYSMMQRANYGYTF.

This clone was seen just once. The V and J genes are TRBV27 and TRBJ1-3, with D possibly TRBD1 on 6 matching bases. Trimming stripped 6 bases from V and 2 bases from J, with 14 bases between. Germline V lookup: CDR1 MNHEY, CDR2 SMNVEV (reference sequence). This CDR3 region has 15 residues. Written as DNA, the CDR3 is TGTGCCAGCAGCGGTACAGGGCTCCCTGGAAACACCATATATTTT. Amino acids: CASSGTGLPGNTIYF.